One and the same sample provided the 14 T cell receptor beta chains below, sequenced in a study of early T cells in non-severe SARS-CoV-2 infection. Via MiXCR, TCRdb re-called the 5' RACE reads, giving one row per CDR3 protein. The profile shows some 91,000 distinct CDR3 sequences, 13% of them singletons. Material: whole blood. These TCRs come from an adult who was a healthcare worker with PCR-confirmed SARS-CoV-2 infection or an uninfected control (not recorded which).

This clonotype was counted at least ten times. The V gene is TRBV24-1, the J gene TRBJ1-5; TRBD1 aligns across 7 bases. The CDR3 sequence is 15 residues long. Per the germline V gene, CDR1 is KGHDR and CDR2 is SFDVKD. The V gene end was trimmed by 9 bases and the J gene end by 0 bases; junction bases not matched to a gene: 7. In nucleotides, the CDR3 is TGTGCCACCCAGAGGGGGCCGTATAGCAATCAGCCCCAGCATTTT. Protein sequence: CATQRGPYSNQPQHF.

This clonotype was detected a few times. The chain carries TRBV4-3 and TRBJ2-6; D remains ambiguous. The germline V and J ends were trimmed by 1 base and 2 bases, with 12 bases remaining between them. In germline, CDR1 is LGHNA, CDR2 YSLEER. The CDR3 has 17 amino acids. The CDR3 reads CASSQAAVTAGANVLTF. As DNA, the CDR3 is TGCGCCAGCAGCCAAGCTGCAGTAACAGCTGGGGCCAACGTCCTGACTTTC.

This clonotype was seen many times. The chain combines TRBV7-2 with TRBJ1-2; no definite D call. The ends were cut back, 8 bases at V and 4 bases at J, with 17 bases in the middle. CDR3 size: 14 residues. Germline assignment: CDR1 SGHTA and CDR2 FQGNSA. The DNA of the CDR3 is TGTGCCAGCTCTGCCAGCCCGGTGGCCTATGGCTACACCTTC. Its translation: CASSASPVAYGYTF.

The table lists this clonotype with many counts. J is TRBJ2-5 and V is TRBV7-8; no reliable D call. Germline V gene sequence: CDR1 SGHVS, CDR2 FQNEAQ. The V and J ends lost 5 bases and 1 base respectively, with 11 bases between them. This CDR3 spans 14 amino acids. The CDR3 region is CASSQTEFQETQYF. The CDR3 nucleotides read TGTGCCAGCAGCCAAACGGAGTTCCAAGAGACCCAGTACTTC.

For this clonotype: The CDR3 does not end in the conserved phenylalanine or tryptophan, so this is likely a read error. CDR3 region: CASSPRVDRGWNYGYTS. The CDR3, as DNA: TGTGCCAGCTCACCACGTGTTGACAGGGGATGGAACTATGGCTACACCTCC. This chain links TRBV18 with TRBJ1-2; 8 nucleotides align to TRBD1. After removal of 1 base from V and 2 bases from J, the junction contained 9 bases not matched to a gene. Germline V gene lookup returns CDR1 KGHSH and CDR2 LQKENI. The CDR3 length is 17 residues.

Only a few counts were recorded for this clonotype. This rearrangement joins TRBV20-1 to TRBJ1-2; no clear D gene. The CDR3 is 15 residues long. The germline V and J ends were trimmed by 5 bases and 6 bases, with 22 bases remaining between them. Germline CDR1 and CDR2: DFQATT and SNEGSKA (reference sequence). The CDR3 sequence: CSAYDSEGFEDGYTF. Written as DNA, the CDR3 is TGCAGTGCTTATGATTCCGAGGGATTCGAGGATGGCTACACCTTC.

This clonotype was detected many times. The CDR3 bases are TGCGCCAGCAGCGGGACAGGGGTTCTCTACGAGCAGTACTTC. Protein: CASSGTGVLYEQYF. The chain couples TRBV5-1 to TRBJ2-7; 10 nucleotides match TRBD1. Germline-derived CDR1 and CDR2 are SGHRS and YFSETQ. This CDR3 has 14 amino acids. V lost 4 bases and J lost 3; bases outside the gene matches: 4.

The gene calls are TRBV7-8 and TRBJ2-3, with no clear D. CDR1 is SGHVS and CDR2 is FQNEAQ in the germline V gene. Between the trimmed V and J ends, which lost 5 bases and 5 bases, there was a span of 11 bases. This CDR3 contains 13 residues. The CDR3 reads CASSLSIRDTQYF. The CDR3 DNA is TGTGCCAGCAGCCTTAGCATTAGAGATACGCAGTATTTT.

This clonotype was seen repeatedly, ten times or more. The chain links TRBV7-2 to TRBJ1-1; D possibly corresponds to TRBD1 (5 bases). Germline V gene data show CDR1 as SGHTA and CDR2 as FQGNSA. V lost 3 bases, J lost 1 base, and 9 bases lay in between. CDR3 size: 14 residues. For the CDR3, the DNA is TGTGCCAGCAGCTTGGGACGGACGAACACTGAAGCTTTCTTT. It encodes CASSLGRTNTEAFF.

This clonotype showed up many times. V gene TRBV28 combines with J gene TRBJ2-2; tentative D call: TRBD1 (5 bases). CDR1 MDHEN and CDR2 SYDVKM come from the germline V gene. The CDR3 spans 14 residues. Trimming removed 6 bases from V and 2 bases from J, with 10 bases in between. The CDR3 DNA follows: TGTGCCAGCAGACCAGGACAAAACACCGGGGAGCTGTTTTTT. Translated, it gives CASRPGQNTGELFF.

This clonotype was detected ten times or more. This rearrangement joins TRBV11-2 to TRBJ2-7; TRBD1 agrees at 7 bases. V shed 4 bases, J shed 3 bases, and the junction held 0 bases outside the gene matches. Germline CDR1 reads SGHAT; CDR2 reads FQNNGV. The CDR3 loop spans 12 amino acids. The CDR3 spells CASSWTGYEQYF. The DNA for the CDR3 is TGTGCCAGCAGCTGGACAGGCTACGAGCAGTACTTC.

This clonotype has only a few counts. The J gene is TRBJ2-5, the V gene TRBV29-1; no reliable D call. The CDR3 has 14 residues. Trimming removed 7 bases from V and 2 bases from J, with 17 bases in between. Germline loops: CDR1 SQVTM, CDR2 ANQGSEA. CDR3 nucleotide sequence: TGCAGCGCCTGCACGGACGGAACGCAAGAGACCCAGTACTTC. It translates to CSACTDGTQETQYF.

The chain couples TRBV29-1 to TRBJ2-1; TRBD1 matches 9 bases. This CDR3 has 14 residues. Germline assignment: CDR1 SQVTM and CDR2 ANQGSEA. Germline trimming cut 7 bases from V and 4 bases from J; bases unmatched to any gene: 8. CDR3 amino acids: CSADRGARYNEQFF. DNA for the CDR3: TGCAGCGCGGACAGGGGCGCTCGGTACAATGAGCAGTTCTTC.

V usage is TRBV7-2 and J usage is TRBJ1-5; the D gene is possibly TRBD1 (5 bases). Trimming removed 5 bases from V and 7 bases from J, with 18 bases in between. The CDR3 has 15 amino acids. The germline CDR1 and CDR2 sequences are SGHTA and FQGNSA. The CDR3 spells CASSHTTGVVQPQHF. The CDR3 DNA follows: TGTGCCAGCAGCCATACTACAGGTGTTGTGCAGCCCCAGCATTTT. The full variable domain, completed using reference TRBV7-2 and TRBJ1-5, is GAGVSQSPSNKVTEKGKDVELRCDPISGHTALYWYRQSLGQGLEFLIYFQGNSAPDKSGLPSDRFSAERTGGSVSTLTIQRTQQEDSAVYLCASSHTTGVVQPQHFGDGTRLSIL.